This T cell receptor beta chain appears in the sequencing data of a study of T cell responses to AZD1222 COVID-19 vaccine. Measured with immunoSEQ multiplex PCR; TCRdb has only the in-frame clones, and not every one. The sample shows over 120,000 clones, 86% of them seen only once. The CDR3 sequence is 14 residues long. Germline trimming cut 5 bases from V and 3 bases from J; bases unmatched to any gene: 4. Germline CDR1 and CDR2: SQVTM and ANQGSEA. The count of this clone is one. The antigen is undetermined. Second doses that came at about 4 or about 12 weeks were put together. Study-level findings and limits: Unmutated variant regions are reportedly targeted by nearly half of spike-specific TCRs. After two AZD1222 doses, spike-specific TCR breadth and depth rose versus day 0.

The receptor's source is an adult who received the AZD1222 COVID-19 vaccine. Here the sequenced sample was peripheral blood, taken 28 days after the second AZD1222 dose. V is TRBV29-1 and J is TRBJ1-4, with 9 bases aligning to TRBD1. The CDR3 DNA is TGCAGCGTTCGGGACAGGGTTGCTAATGAAAAACTGTTTTTT. Translating gives CSVRDRVANEKLFF.